This TCR beta chain was sequenced for a study of response to subunit inactivated influenza vaccine. In this sample, this clonotype turned up many times. Each CDR3 protein is one row after TCRdb ran MiXCR on the RT-PCR reads. The sample consists of hundreds of thousands of distinct CDR3 sequences, more than 10% of them appearing once. V was pared by 1 base and J by 4 bases, with 7 bases between. Germline V gene sequence: CDR1 DFQATT, CDR2 SNEGSKA (reference sequence). This CDR3 has 12 amino acids. The chain uses TRBV20-1 and TRBJ2-5; no clear D. Source: non-naive T cells sorted from PBMCs, taken around 15 days before vaccination. This TCR was recovered from a man aged 50 to 60 who received an inactivated influenza vaccine. DNA for the CDR3: TGCAGTGCTAGAGGAATCCCAGAGACCCAGTACTTC. Translation: CSARGIPETQYF.